This note documents a single T cell receptor (beta chain) sequence. The assay was immunoSEQ multiplex PCR, and TCRdb's table has in-frame clones only and misses some. The table includes tens of thousands of clones, 75% to 90% detected once. The CDR3 runs to 16 residues. With 3 bases clipped from V and 4 bases from J, the junction kept 9 bases outside the gene matches. Germline lookup yields CDR1 SGHKS and CDR2 YYEKEE (reference sequence). This specimen belongs to a study of blood T cell repertoires in COVID-19. This sequence joins TRBV5-5 and TRBJ1-3; the match to TRBD1 covers 8 bases. The sample comprised peripheral blood. The clonotype was recovered from a woman in her 70s with acute or convalescent COVID-19. The CDR3 loop reads CASSYGAQGGGNTIYF. The CDR3 DNA reads as TGTGCCAGCAGCTATGGGGCACAGGGGGGCGGAAACACCATATATTTT.